The subject of this entry is one T cell receptor beta chain. As yet, its antigen is unknown. This entry belongs to a study of T-cell reconstitution after alpha-beta-depleted transplantation in children. Study results and caveats: Newly made T cells mostly supplied T-cell counts and diversity one year after transplant. There were reportedly several hundred expanded graft clones from which alpha-beta T cells came about two months after transplant. From surviving recipient T cells and thymic progenitors came the high day-60 TCRbeta diversity observed in some patients.

Unique molecular identifiers were incorporated when the TCRbeta library was constructed. TCRdb re-derived calls from the PCR reads in MiXCR, one entry per CDR3 protein. Counted here are approximately 520,000 distinct CDR3 sequences, about an eighth occurring once; the ten biggest clones make up 14%. Trimming pared 3 bases from V and 4 bases from J, leaving 14 bases between. The CDR3 is 14 amino acids. The germline V gene has CDR1 DFQATT and CDR2 SNEGSKA (reference sequence). The J gene is TRBJ2-3, the V gene TRBV20-1, with TRBD1 as a possible D gene (5 bases). The receptor's source is a female patient aged 2-10 years who had a stem cell transplant for aplastic anemia, so the T cells may come from the graft donor. This specimen consisted of PBMCs, mostly from graft donor cells, obtained 180 days after TCRalphabeta/CD19-depleted stem cell transplant. The CDR3, as DNA: TGCAGTGCTAGTCGAGACAGAATCGCAGATACGCAGTATTTT. This codes for CSASRDRIADTQYF.